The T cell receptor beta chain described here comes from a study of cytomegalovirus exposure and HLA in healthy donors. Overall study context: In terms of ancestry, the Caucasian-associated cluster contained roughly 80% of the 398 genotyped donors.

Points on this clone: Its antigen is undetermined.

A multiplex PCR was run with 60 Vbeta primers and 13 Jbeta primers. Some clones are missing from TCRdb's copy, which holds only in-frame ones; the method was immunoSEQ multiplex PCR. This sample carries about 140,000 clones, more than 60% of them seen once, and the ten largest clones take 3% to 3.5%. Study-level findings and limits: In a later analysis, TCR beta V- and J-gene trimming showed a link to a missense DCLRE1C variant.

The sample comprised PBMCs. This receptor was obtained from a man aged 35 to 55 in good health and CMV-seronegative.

CDR3 protein: CASSQRVMMGLNEKLFF. The CDR3 DNA follows: TGCGCCAGCAGCCAAAGGGTAATGATGGGGCTTAATGAAAAACTGTTTTTT. The genes are TRBV4-1 and TRBJ1-4; D is perhaps TRBD1 (5 bases). CDR1 MGHRA and CDR2 YSYEKL come from the germline V gene. V was shortened by 2 bases and J by 4 bases, with 17 bases between the two germline ends. This CDR3 contains 17 residues.